This T cell receptor beta chain was identified in a study of molecular identifiers for immune sequencing clone quantification. CDR1 is MGHRA, CDR2 YSYEKL, per germline. The CDR3 is made up of 15 amino acids. V dropped 4 bases and J dropped 0 bases, with 10 bases sitting between them. TCRdb re-analysed the PCR reads in MiXCR, keeping a single row per CDR3 protein. The sample consists of about 40,000 distinct CDR3 sequences, less than 20% of them appearing once. Sequencing input: naive CD8+ T cells from blood, with Jurkat cell RNA spiked in. Subset meaning: FACS-sorted CD8+CD4-CCR7+CD45RA+ naive T cells. The genes are TRBV4-1 and TRBJ1-5, with D perhaps TRBD1 (5 bases). The sequence came from a human donor in good health. Some libraries in this study had Jurkat cell RNA spiked in. Written as DNA, the CDR3 is TGCGCCAGCAGCCTTGACAGTTTTAGCAATCAGCCCCAGCATTTT. It translates to CASSLDSFSNQPQHF.